This T cell receptor beta chain comes out of a study of Graves' ophthalmopathy and Graves' hyperthyroidism. RNA transcripts served as template for amplifying TCR beta CDR3 sequences. Following a first-round RT-PCR that used HTBI primers, a second-round multiplex PCR was carried out. TCRdb re-called the multiplex PCR reads through MiXCR, storing one row per CDR3 protein. The profile shows over 150,000 distinct CDR3 sequences, 30% to 45% of them singletons. The CDR3 has 15 amino acids. Trimming removed 4 bases at V and 5 bases at J, with 15 bases between. The germline V gene has CDR1 SGHAT and CDR2 FQNNGV. This clonotype was recorded at least ten times.

The chain recombines TRBV11-2 with TRBJ1-3; D is unclear. This receptor was taken from a woman between 40 and 50 years old with Graves' ophthalmopathy. What was sequenced was peripheral blood. CDR3 coding DNA: TGTGCCAGCAGCTGGACGGACGCCCATCGAAACACCATATATTTT. Its translation is CASSWTDAHRNTIYF.